Listed below are T cell receptor beta chains from one sample, sequenced in a study of response to subunit inactivated influenza vaccine. TCRdb re-called the RT-PCR reads with MiXCR, one entry per CDR3 protein. This table holds about 540,000 distinct CDR3 sequences, under 30% found once. These data also featured in a second study, about T cells expressing NK-cell markers.

This material consisted of CD4+ T cells sorted from PBMCs, taken about 12 days after vaccination. The receptors originated from a man between 45 and 60 years old who received an inactivated influenza vaccine. Both conserved end residues are part of each CDR3. D genes are given only for firm matches. Expanded clones are given a class, and other clones once, few, many or no size at all.

size,V,J,D,CDR3,DNA
few,TRBV12-3/TRBV12-4,TRBJ2-2,TRBD1,CASGDRVAGELFF,TGTGCCAGTGGGGACAGGGTCGCCGGGGAGCTGTTTTTT
NA,TRBV7-2,TRBJ2-1,TRBD2,CASSPGVWGGYNEQFF,TGTGCCAGCAGCCCCGGGGTGTGGGGGGGCTACAATGAGCAGTTCTTC
NA,TRBV20-1,TRBJ2-1,NA,CSAERLNEQFF,TGCAGTGCAGAAAGGCTCAATGAGCAGTTCTTC
few,TRBV4-1,TRBJ2-3,NA,CASSQVEMAGRFTDTQYF,TGCGCCAGCAGCCAAGTAGAAATGGCAGGGAGGTTTACAGATACGCAGTATTTT
NA,TRBV29-1,TRBJ2-1,TRBD2,CSVEGSSGGAPNEQFF,TGCAGCGTTGAAGGGTCTAGCGGGGGGGCCCCCAATGAGCAGTTCTTC
few,TRBV7-2,TRBJ2-1,NA,CASSLYAYNEQFF,TGTGCCAGCAGCTTATATGCGTACAATGAGCAGTTCTTC
NA,TRBV29-1,TRBJ2-3,TRBD1,CSAGQGVGADTQYF,TGCAGCGCCGGGCAGGGGGTCGGGGCAGATACGCAGTATTTT
NA,TRBV5-4,TRBJ1-4,NA,CASSSERPTEKLFF,TGTGCCAGCAGCTCTGAGAGACCCACAGAAAAACTGTTTTTT
NA,TRBV2,TRBJ1-1,TRBD1,CASRADRADTEAFF,TGTGCCAGCAGAGCAGACAGGGCGGACACTGAAGCTTTCTTT
many,TRBV28,TRBJ1-5,NA,CASSFLGVVVQPQHF,TGTGCCAGCAGTTTTCTCGGGGTCGTGGTTCAGCCCCAGCATTTT
NA,TRBV15,TRBJ2-1,TRBD2,CATSRVRTSWGRPYNEQFF,TGTGCCACCAGCAGAGTAAGGACTAGCTGGGGACGACCCTACAATGAGCAGTTCTTC
few,TRBV12-3/TRBV12-4,TRBJ2-5,NA,CASSLRGRRETQYF,TGTGCCAGCAGTTTGAGAGGTCGTCGGGAGACCCAGTACTTC
once,TRBV2,TRBJ1-5,NA,CASSPLRPSNQPQHF,TGTGCCAGCAGTCCCCTCAGGCCTAGCAATCAGCCCCAGCATTTT
few,TRBV12-3/TRBV12-4,TRBJ2-7,NA,CASSLLLPREQYF,TGTGCCAGCAGTTTACTGCTCCCCAGGGAGCAGTACTTC
NA,TRBV4-1,TRBJ2-3,TRBD2,CASSPTPGLAGGFTDTQYF,TGCGCCAGCAGCCCGACTCCGGGACTAGCGGGAGGGTTCACAGATACGCAGTATTTT
few,TRBV5-1,TRBJ2-2,TRBD2,CASSTQLAGAIGELFF,TGCGCCAGCAGCACTCAGCTAGCGGGAGCGATCGGGGAGCTGTTTTTT
many,TRBV12-3/TRBV12-4,TRBJ1-2,NA,CASSSSRGGGYTF,TGTGCCAGCAGTTCGAGCCGAGGGGGGGGCTACACCTTC
NA,TRBV28,TRBJ2-7,NA,CASSWGREQYF,TGTGCCAGCAGTTGGGGTAGGGAGCAGTACTTC
few,TRBV5-1,TRBJ1-4,NA,CASSLVPWDNLFF,TGCGCCAGCAGCTTGGTACCATGGGACAACCTGTTTTTT
NA,TRBV20-1,TRBJ2-7,NA,CSAPSATYEQYF,TGCAGTGCCCCTTCCGCCACCTACGAGCAGTACTTC
few,TRBV5-1,TRBJ2-1,NA,CASSLRSSHNEQFF,TGCGCCAGCAGCTTGCGGTCTAGCCACAATGAGCAGTTCTTC
few,TRBV6-1,TRBJ2-5,NA,CASSEGTVETQYF,TGTGCCAGCAGTGAAGGGACAGTAGAGACCCAGTACTTC
NA,TRBV6-1,TRBJ1-4,NA,CASSVATAENEKLFF,TGTGCCAGCAGTGTTGCGACAGCAGAGAATGAAAAACTGTTTTTT
NA,TRBV12-3/TRBV12-4,TRBJ2-7,NA,CASNLLGREQYF,TGTGCCAGCAATCTCCTAGGGCGCGAGCAGTACTTC
NA,TRBV5-1,TRBJ1-6,TRBD1,CASRPGQENNSPLHF,TGCGCCAGCAGGCCGGGACAGGAGAATAATTCACCCCTCCACTTT
NA,TRBV3-1,TRBJ2-1,TRBD1,CASSPTGRIYNEQFF,TGTGCCAGCAGCCCGACAGGGCGGATCTACAATGAGCAGTTCTTC
NA,TRBV6-2/TRBV6-3,TRBJ2-1,NA,CASTLANSQANEQFF,TGTGCCAGCACCCTAGCCAATAGCCAAGCCAATGAGCAGTTCTTC
few,TRBV12-3/TRBV12-4,TRBJ1-2,NA,CASSPAYRTSYGYTF,TGTGCCAGCAGTCCTGCTTACAGGACTAGCTATGGCTACACCTTC
NA,TRBV25-1,TRBJ2-7,NA,CASSDPNSKEQYF,TGTGCCAGCAGTGACCCAAACAGTAAGGAGCAGTACTTC
NA,TRBV20-1,TRBJ1-1,NA,CSAFAGQNTEAFF,TGCAGTGCCTTCGCAGGCCAAAACACTGAAGCTTTCTTT
NA,TRBV7-3,TRBJ2-6,TRBD1,CASSLWQGESGANVLTF,TGTGCCAGCAGCTTATGGCAGGGGGAATCTGGGGCCAACGTCCTGACTTTC
NA,TRBV24-1,TRBJ2-7,TRBD1,CATSEPGTGLSYF,TGTGCCACCAGTGAACCCGGGACAGGGCTCTCATACTTC
NA,TRBV7-6,TRBJ2-7,TRBD1,CASSLQSGQGGYEQYF,TGTGCCAGCAGCTTACAGTCGGGACAGGGGGGGTACGAGCAGTACTTC
NA,TRBV12-3/TRBV12-4,TRBJ2-2,TRBD1,CASSDDRGRDGELFF,TGTGCCAGCAGTGATGACAGGGGAAGGGACGGGGAGCTGTTTTTT
NA,TRBV15,TRBJ2-7,TRBD2,CATSPSGTSLSEQYF,TGTGCCACCAGTCCCTCCGGGACTAGCTTGTCCGAGCAGTACTTC
few,TRBV12-3/TRBV12-4,TRBJ1-5,NA,CASPHWATRQPQHF,TGTGCCAGTCCCCACTGGGCGACCCGGCAGCCCCAGCATTTT
NA,TRBV11-2,TRBJ2-1,NA,CASSSIKLTSYNEQFF,TGTGCCAGCAGCTCTATTAAGCTGACCTCCTACAATGAGCAGTTCTTC
few,TRBV12-3/TRBV12-4,TRBJ1-4,NA,CASTGAVEKLFF,TGTGCCAGCACAGGGGCGGTTGAAAAACTGTTTTTT
NA,TRBV5-6,TRBJ2-5,TRBD2,CASSWTSSETQYF,TGTGCCAGCAGCTGGACTAGCAGTGAGACCCAGTACTTC
NA,TRBV24-1,TRBJ2-1,NA,CATSEVLGGEQFF,TGTGCCACCAGTGAGGTACTAGGCGGTGAGCAGTTCTTC